Below, 5 T cell receptor beta chains from the same sample are listed, as sequenced in a study of T cell responses to AZD1222 COVID-19 vaccine. TCRdb's table, derived via immunoSEQ multiplex PCR, lists solely in-frame clones and lacks some. Counted here are roughly 24,000 clones, just over 85% occurring once; the ten biggest clones make up around 2.7%. The sample was peripheral blood, taken 28 days after the second AZD1222 dose. The receptors originated from an adult who received the AZD1222 COVID-19 vaccine.

V gene TRBV6-5 combines with J gene TRBJ1-4, with TRBD1 as a possible D gene (6 bases). Germline CDR1 reads MNHEY; CDR2 reads SVGAGI. The CDR3 covers 16 residues. The germline V and J ends were trimmed by 1 base and 8 bases, with 17 bases remaining between them. The CDR3: CASSYFPGAEREKLFF. The CDR3 DNA is TGTGCCAGCAGTTACTTCCCAGGGGCCGAGAGGGAAAAACTGTTTTTT.

The chain joins TRBV12-3 or TRBV12-4 to TRBJ1-2; D unresolved. Trimming took 3 bases from V and 0 from J, leaving 5 bases between them. The CDR3 is 13 amino acids. The CDR3 DNA reads TGTGCCAGCAGTTTGGTAGCTAACTATGGCTACACCTTC. Residues: CASSLVANYGYTF.

This rearrangement joins TRBV5-1 to TRBJ2-1; D may be TRBD1 (6 bases). Germline CDR1 is SGHRS and CDR2 is YFSETQ. Trimming pared 1 base from V and 7 bases from J, leaving 12 bases between. This CDR3 is built from 14 residues. In DNA, the CDR3 is TGCGCCAGCAGCTTGTCACAGGGCGAGAATGAGCAGTTCTTC. This translates into CASSLSQGENEQFF.

V is TRBV3-1 (or the pseudogene TRBV3-2) and J is TRBJ2-7; 9 bases align to TRBD1. This CDR3 contains 14 residues. In germline, CDR1 is LGHDT, CDR2 YNNKEL (reference sequence). The V and J ends lost 5 bases and 3 bases, in that order; junction bases with no gene match: 5. In DNA, the CDR3 is TGTGCCAGCAGCTCGACAGGGGGAAACTACGAGCAGTACTTC. Its translation is CASSSTGGNYEQYF.

The chain joins TRBV5-1 to TRBJ2-3; D gene unclear. There are 14 residues in the CDR3. V was pared by 4 bases and J by 4 bases, with 13 bases between. Germline assignment: CDR1 SGHRS and CDR2 YFSETQ. Written as DNA, the CDR3 is TGCGCCAGCAGCCGGTGGACCCAAGCAGATACGCAGTATTTT. Its translation is CASSRWTQADTQYF.